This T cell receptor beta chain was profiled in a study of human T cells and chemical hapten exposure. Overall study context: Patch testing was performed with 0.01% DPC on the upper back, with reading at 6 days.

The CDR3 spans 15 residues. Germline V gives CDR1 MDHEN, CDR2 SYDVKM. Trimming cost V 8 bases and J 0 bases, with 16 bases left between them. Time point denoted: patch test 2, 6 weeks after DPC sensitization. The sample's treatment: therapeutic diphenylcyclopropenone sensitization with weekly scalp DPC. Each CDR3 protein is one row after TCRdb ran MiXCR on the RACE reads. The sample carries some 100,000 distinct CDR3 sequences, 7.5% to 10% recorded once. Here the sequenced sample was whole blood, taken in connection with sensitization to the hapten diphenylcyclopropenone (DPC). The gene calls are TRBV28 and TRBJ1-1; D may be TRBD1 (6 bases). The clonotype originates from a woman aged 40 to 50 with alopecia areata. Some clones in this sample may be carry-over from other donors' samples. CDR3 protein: CASGGGGSMNTEAFF. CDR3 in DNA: TGTGCCAGCGGAGGTGGGGGCTCTATGAACACTGAAGCTTTCTTT.